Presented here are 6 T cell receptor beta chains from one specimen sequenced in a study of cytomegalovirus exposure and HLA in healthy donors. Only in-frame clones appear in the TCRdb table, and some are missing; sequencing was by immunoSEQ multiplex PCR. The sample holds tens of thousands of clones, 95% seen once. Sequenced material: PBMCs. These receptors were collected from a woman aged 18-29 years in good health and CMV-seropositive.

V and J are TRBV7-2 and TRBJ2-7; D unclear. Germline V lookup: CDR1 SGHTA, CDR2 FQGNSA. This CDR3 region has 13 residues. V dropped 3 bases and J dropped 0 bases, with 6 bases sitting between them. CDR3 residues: CASSFSGSYEQYF. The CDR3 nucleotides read TGTGCCAGCAGCTTCTCGGGCTCCTACGAGCAGTACTTC.

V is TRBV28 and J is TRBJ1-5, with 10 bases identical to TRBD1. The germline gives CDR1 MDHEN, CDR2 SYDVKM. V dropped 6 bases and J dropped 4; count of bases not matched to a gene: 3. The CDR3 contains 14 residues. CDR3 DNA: TGTGCCAGCAGCCGACAGGGGGCTAATCAGCCCCAGCATTTT. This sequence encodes CASSRQGANQPQHF. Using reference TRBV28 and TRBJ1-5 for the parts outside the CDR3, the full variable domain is DVKVTQSSRYLVKRTGEKVFLECVQDMDHENMFWYRQDPGLGLRLIYFSYDVKMKEKGDIPEGYSVSREKKERFSLILESASTNQTSMYLCASSRQGANQPQHFGDGTRLSIL.

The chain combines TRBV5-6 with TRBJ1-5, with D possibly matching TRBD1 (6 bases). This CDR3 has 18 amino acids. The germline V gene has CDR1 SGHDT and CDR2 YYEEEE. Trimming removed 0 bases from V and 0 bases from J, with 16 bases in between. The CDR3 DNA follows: TGTGCCAGCAGCTTGGGGAGAGCAGGACAGCTTAGCAATCAGCCCCAGCATTTT. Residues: CASSLGRAGQLSNQPQHF.

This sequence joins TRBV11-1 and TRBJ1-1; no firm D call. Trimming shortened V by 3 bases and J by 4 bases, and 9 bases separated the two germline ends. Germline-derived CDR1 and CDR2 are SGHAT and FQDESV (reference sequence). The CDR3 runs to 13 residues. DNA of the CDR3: TGTGCCAGCAGCTTTTTTGCGGCCACTGAAGCTTTCTTT. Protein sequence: CASSFFAATEAFF.

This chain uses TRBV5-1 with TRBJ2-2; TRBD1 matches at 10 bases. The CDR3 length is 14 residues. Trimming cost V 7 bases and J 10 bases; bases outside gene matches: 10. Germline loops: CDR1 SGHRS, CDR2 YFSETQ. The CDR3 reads CASFPGQGPPELFF. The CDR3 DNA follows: TGCGCCAGCTTTCCGGGACAGGGGCCGCCGGAGCTGTTTTTT.

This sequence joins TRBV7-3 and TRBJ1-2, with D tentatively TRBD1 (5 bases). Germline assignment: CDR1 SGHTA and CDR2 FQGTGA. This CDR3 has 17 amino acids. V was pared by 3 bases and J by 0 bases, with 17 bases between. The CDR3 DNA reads TGTGCCAGCAGCTTTCGCAGGGAGGTTGAAGCTAACTATGGCTACACCTTC. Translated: CASSFRREVEANYGYTF.